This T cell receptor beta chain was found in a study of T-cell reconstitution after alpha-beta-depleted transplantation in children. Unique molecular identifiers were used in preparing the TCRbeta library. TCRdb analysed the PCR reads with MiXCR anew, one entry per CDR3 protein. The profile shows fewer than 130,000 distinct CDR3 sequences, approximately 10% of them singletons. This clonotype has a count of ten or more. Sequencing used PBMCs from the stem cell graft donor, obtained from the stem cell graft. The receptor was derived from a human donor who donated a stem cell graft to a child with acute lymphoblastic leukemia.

The CDR3 is CAIGGGVSEQFF. The CDR3 bases are TGTGCAATAGGGGGAGGGGTGAGTGAGCAGTTCTTC. V usage is TRBV19 and J usage is TRBJ2-1, with D possibly matching TRBD2 (7 bases). This CDR3 region has 12 residues. Per the germline V gene, CDR1 is LNHDA and CDR2 is SQIVND (reference sequence). Full variable domain (missing parts from reference TRBV19 and TRBJ2-1): DGGITQSPKYLFRKEGQNVTLSCEQNLNHDAMYWYRQDPGQGLRLIYYSQIVNDFQKGDIAEGYSVSREKKESFPLTVTSAQKNPTAFYLCAIGGGVSEQFFGPGTRLTVL.